This is a list of T cell receptor beta chains from one sample in a study of human T cells and chemical hapten exposure. A single record per CDR3 protein comes from TCRdb applying MiXCR to the RACE reads. The sample lists approximately 370,000 distinct CDR3 sequences; about 5% were seen once. This material consisted of whole blood, taken in connection with sensitization to the hapten diphenylcyclopropenone (DPC). Receptors originate from a woman aged 18-30 years with alopecia areata. Some clones in this sample may be carry-over from other donors' samples. The CDR3 runs from the conserved cysteine through the conserved F or W. The D gene is left open where the match is weak. The listing skips clone size in some rows; elsewhere it reads once, few, many or a size class.

clone_size,j_call,d_call,v_call,cdr3_aa,cdr3_nt
many,TRBJ2-3,NA,TRBV29-1,CSVERVDTQYF,TGCAGCGTTGAACGGGTTGATACGCAGTATTTT
many,TRBJ1-1,NA,TRBV18,CASSQYRELNTEAFF,TGTGCCAGCTCACAGTACAGGGAATTGAACACTGAAGCTTTCTTT
many,TRBJ2-2,NA,TRBV10-3,CAISVTRGNTGELFF,TGTGCCATCAGTGTGACCCGAGGGAACACCGGGGAGCTGTTTTTT
many,TRBJ2-7,NA,TRBV5-1,CASSLASTTYEQYF,TGCGCCAGCAGCTTGGCTAGCACCACCTACGAGCAGTACTTC
many,TRBJ1-1,NA,TRBV20-1,CSARLEGRFTEAFF,TGCAGTGCCCGATTAGAGGGACGATTCACTGAAGCTTTCTTT
many,TRBJ1-2,TRBD1,TRBV28,CASSLGTGENYGYTF,TGTGCCAGCAGTTTGGGGACAGGTGAAAACTATGGCTACACCTTC
few,TRBJ2-5,NA,TRBV12-3/TRBV12-4,CASSVQSETQYF,TGTGCCAGCAGTGTCCAGAGTGAGACCCAGTACTTC
many,TRBJ2-3,TRBD2,TRBV6-2/TRBV6-3,CASSYGNSGADTQYF,TGTGCCAGCAGTTACGGGAACAGCGGGGCAGATACGCAGTATTTT
many,TRBJ1-1,NA,TRBV7-8,CASSLNGDTEAFF,TGTGCCAGCAGCTTAAATGGGGACACTGAAGCTTTCTTT
NA,TRBJ1-5,NA,TRBV6-2/TRBV6-3,CASSLDGAFNQPQHF,TGTGCCAGTAGCCTGGACGGAGCATTTAATCAGCCCCAGCATTTT
NA,TRBJ2-3,NA,TRBV7-2,CASSLMAGPSTDTQYF,TGTGCCAGCAGCTTAATGGCGGGACCGAGCACAGATACGCAGTATTTT
few,TRBJ1-1,NA,TRBV3-1,CASSQIQGVAFF,TGTGCCAGCAGCCAGATACAGGGCGTAGCTTTCTTT
many,TRBJ2-3,TRBD2,TRBV7-2,CASSFYGGYTSTDTQYF,TGTGCCAGCAGCTTTTACGGGGGGTATACTAGCACAGATACGCAGTATTTT
few,TRBJ2-7,NA,TRBV11-1,CASSLGVSEVEQYF,TGTGCCAGCAGCTTAGGAGTAAGTGAGGTCGAGCAGTACTTC
many,TRBJ2-6,TRBD2,TRBV5-1,CASSLDSGGAPGANVLTF,TGCGCCAGCAGCTTGGATAGCGGGGGGGCCCCTGGGGCCAACGTCCTGACTTTC
many,TRBJ1-2,NA,TRBV3-1,CASSQDAGEVAGYTF,TGTGCCAGCAGCCAAGATGCAGGGGAAGTCGCTGGCTACACCTTC
NA,TRBJ2-7,TRBD1,TRBV12-3/TRBV12-4,CASSLASTGTYEQYF,TGTGCCAGCAGTTTAGCATCGACAGGGACCTACGAGCAGTACTTC
many,TRBJ2-7,NA,TRBV20-1,CSVRQGIDYEQYF,TGCAGTGTCCGTCAGGGGATCGACTACGAGCAGTACTTC
many,TRBJ1-1,NA,TRBV10-3,CAIRGTGEAFF,TGTGCCATCAGGGGGACGGGTGAAGCTTTCTTT
NA,TRBJ2-1,NA,TRBV3-1,CASSPLGRYNEQFF,TGTGCCAGCAGCCCCTTGGGGCGCTACAATGAGCAGTTCTTC
few,TRBJ1-1,NA,TRBV6-5,CASSQIPRQEKAFF,TGTGCCAGCAGCCAAATACCGCGACAGGAAAAAGCTTTCTTT
few,TRBJ1-2,NA,TRBV5-1,CASSYDSDYGYTF,TGCGCCAGCAGCTATGACAGCGACTATGGCTACACCTTC
NA,TRBJ2-1,TRBD1,TRBV12-3/TRBV12-4,CASNPWAGTGNEQFF,TGTGCCAGCAACCCGTGGGCCGGGACAGGGAATGAGCAGTTCTTC
many,TRBJ1-4,NA,TRBV6-5,CASSRASGTREKLFF,TGTGCCAGCAGTCGGGCGTCCGGAACCCGAGAAAAACTGTTTTTT
NA,TRBJ2-3,NA,TRBV2,CASSRENTDTQYF,TGTGCCAGCAGTCGCGAGAACACAGATACGCAGTATTTT
many,TRBJ2-4,TRBD1,TRBV6-1,CASTRQGRVYF,TGTGCCAGCACCAGACAGGGCAGGGTTTACTTC
NA,TRBJ2-3,TRBD1,TRBV11-2,CASSRDRGDTQYF,TGTGCCAGCAGCCGGGACAGGGGAGATACGCAGTATTTT
few,TRBJ2-5,NA,TRBV7-9,CASSLTTGGIETQYF,TGTGCCAGCAGCTTAACGACAGGAGGGATAGAGACCCAGTACTTC
NA,TRBJ1-5,NA,TRBV4-3,CASSSRLSNQPQHF,TGCGCCAGCAGCTCCCGTTTAAGCAATCAGCCCCAGCATTTT
many,TRBJ1-4,NA,TRBV4-3,CASSQDGTVDEKLFF,TGCGCCAGCAGCCAAGATGGGACCGTTGATGAAAAACTGTTTTTT
many,TRBJ2-7,TRBD2,TRBV2,CASSEFSGGPYEQYF,TGTGCCAGCAGTGAGTTTAGCGGGGGGCCTTACGAGCAGTACTTC
NA,TRBJ2-3,NA,TRBV14,CASSPLLQGVGFDTQYF,TGTGCCAGCAGCCCACTACTTCAAGGGGTGGGTTTTGATACGCAGTATTTT
many,TRBJ2-3,TRBD2,TRBV11-2,CASKRAGGTDTQYF,TGTGCCAGCAAGCGAGCGGGGGGCACAGATACGCAGTATTTT
many,TRBJ1-2,TRBD1,TRBV7-8,CASSLWTGDFNYGYTF,TGTGCCAGCAGCCTCTGGACAGGGGATTTTAACTATGGCTACACCTTC
NA,TRBJ2-3,TRBD1,TRBV10-3,CAISPNPGQGPDTQYF,TGTGCCATCAGTCCTAATCCGGGACAGGGGCCAGATACGCAGTATTTT
many,TRBJ1-4,TRBD1,TRBV12-3/TRBV12-4,CASSRQGSANEKLFF,TGTGCCAGCAGCAGACAGGGATCGGCTAATGAAAAACTGTTTTTT
many,TRBJ2-7,NA,TRBV28,CASSLDKYEQYF,TGTGCCAGCAGTTTGGACAAGTACGAGCAGTACTTC
few,TRBJ1-1,NA,TRBV7-9,CASREGWNTEAFF,TGTGCCAGCAGGGAGGGCTGGAACACTGAAGCTTTCTTT
NA,TRBJ1-3,NA,TRBV7-2,CASSLMQGGTGNTIYF,TGTGCCAGCAGCTTAATGCAGGGTGGTACTGGAAACACCATATATTTT
many,TRBJ1-5,TRBD1,TRBV20-1,CSASLGQGASNQPQHF,TGCAGTGCTAGCCTGGGACAGGGGGCCAGCAATCAGCCCCAGCATTTT
NA,TRBJ2-6,NA,TRBV6-1,CASSETVGAGANVLTF,TGTGCCAGCAGTGAAACCGTGGGGGCTGGGGCCAACGTCCTGACTTTC
few,TRBJ1-2,NA,TRBV28,CASSPRQRIYGYTF,TGTGCCAGCAGTCCCAGACAGAGAATCTATGGCTACACCTTC
NA,TRBJ1-4,NA,TRBV5-6,CASSWGGDREKLFF,TGTGCCAGCAGCTGGGGTGGGGATCGCGAAAAACTGTTTTTT
few,TRBJ2-2,TRBD1,TRBV28,CASTGQGITGELFF,TGTGCCAGCACTGGACAGGGGATAACCGGGGAGCTGTTTTTT
NA,TRBJ1-1,TRBD1,TRBV7-9,CASSFGQGARAFF,TGTGCCAGCAGCTTTGGACAGGGGGCCAGAGCTTTCTTT
few,TRBJ2-6,NA,TRBV27,CASSGNGGGSGANVLTF,TGTGCCAGCAGTGGGAACGGGGGAGGCTCTGGGGCCAACGTCCTGACTTTC
many,TRBJ1-4,NA,TRBV12-3/TRBV12-4,CASSRQASNEKLFF,TGTGCCAGCAGTCGACAGGCGTCTAATGAAAAACTGTTTTTT